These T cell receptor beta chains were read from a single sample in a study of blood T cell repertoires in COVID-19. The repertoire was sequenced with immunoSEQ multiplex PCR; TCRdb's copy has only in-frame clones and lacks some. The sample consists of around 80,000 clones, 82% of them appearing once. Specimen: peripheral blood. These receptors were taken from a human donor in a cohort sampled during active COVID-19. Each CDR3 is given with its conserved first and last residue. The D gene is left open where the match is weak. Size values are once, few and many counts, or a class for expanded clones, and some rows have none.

CDR3aa: CASSQAGTKGRVSYEQYF
CDR3nt: TGCGCCAGCAGCCAAGCCGGGACAAAGGGTCGGGTCTCCTACGAGCAGTACTTC
d_gene: .
v_gene: TRBV4-1
j_gene: TRBJ2-7
abundance: .
len: 18

CDR3aa: CASSTAAAGLAKNIQYF
CDR3nt: TGTGCCAGTAGTACCGCGGCGGCGGGTCTAGCCAAAAACATTCAGTACTTC
d_gene: .
v_gene: TRBV19
j_gene: TRBJ2-4
abundance: .
len: 17

CDR3aa: CASSNQGASTDTQYF
CDR3nt: TGTGCCAGCAGCAACCAGGGGGCCAGCACAGATACGCAGTATTTT
d_gene: TRBD1
v_gene: TRBV7-3
j_gene: TRBJ2-3
abundance: .
len: 15

CDR3aa: CASSVNDRNSPLHF
CDR3nt: TGTGCCAGCAGCGTAAACGACAGAAATTCACCCCTCCACTTT
d_gene: .
v_gene: TRBV9
j_gene: TRBJ1-6
abundance: .
len: 14

CDR3aa: CASSLPGGELAFF
CDR3nt: TGCGCCAGCAGCCTACCGGGAGGAGAGTTGGCTTTCTTT
d_gene: .
v_gene: TRBV4-1
j_gene: TRBJ1-1
abundance: few
len: 13

CDR3aa: CASSPTGGYEQYF
CDR3nt: TGTGCCAGCTCACCCACGGGGGGCTACGAGCAGTACTTC
d_gene: TRBD2
v_gene: TRBV18
j_gene: TRBJ2-7
abundance: .
len: 13

CDR3aa: CASRGPYNSPLHF
CDR3nt: TGTGCCAGCAGGGGGCCCTATAATTCACCCCTCCACTTT
d_gene: .
v_gene: TRBV12-3/TRBV12-4
j_gene: TRBJ1-6
abundance: .
len: 13

CDR3aa: CATSKLRQGSNEKLFF
CDR3nt: TGTGCCACCAGCAAACTCCGACAGGGATCTAATGAAAAACTGTTTTTT
d_gene: TRBD1
v_gene: TRBV15
j_gene: TRBJ1-4
abundance: .
len: 16

CDR3aa: CASSPNNYGYTF
CDR3nt: TGTGCCAGCAGCCCTAATAACTATGGCTACACCTTC
d_gene: .
v_gene: TRBV7-2
j_gene: TRBJ1-2
abundance: .
len: 12

CDR3aa: CASSAQGQGRYEQFF
CDR3nt: TGTGCCAGCAGCGCCCAAGGACAGGGGCGATATGAGCAGTTCTTC
d_gene: TRBD1
v_gene: TRBV9
j_gene: TRBJ2-1
abundance: .
len: 15

CDR3aa: CASSQERGTEAFF
CDR3nt: TGTGCCAGCAGCCAAGAGAGGGGGACTGAAGCTTTCTTT
d_gene: .
v_gene: TRBV3-1/TRBV3-2
j_gene: TRBJ1-1
abundance: .
len: 13

CDR3aa: CASSQDRGKETQYF
CDR3nt: TGCGCCAGCAGTCAGGACAGGGGGAAAGAGACCCAGTACTTC
d_gene: TRBD1
v_gene: TRBV10-1
j_gene: TRBJ2-5
abundance: .
len: 14

CDR3aa: CSVEGTGSYNEQFF
CDR3nt: TGCAGCGTTGAAGGGACAGGGAGCTACAATGAGCAGTTCTTC
d_gene: TRBD1
v_gene: TRBV29-1
j_gene: TRBJ2-1
abundance: .
len: 14

CDR3aa: CASSPRDSSAQPQHF
CDR3nt: TGTGCCAGCTCACCCCGGGATTCTTCCGCTCAGCCCCAGCATTTT
d_gene: .
v_gene: TRBV18
j_gene: TRBJ1-5
abundance: .
len: 15

CDR3aa: CASSQDAGDEQYF
CDR3nt: TGTGCCAGCAGCCAAGACGCCGGGGACGAGCAGTACTTC
d_gene: .
v_gene: TRBV3-1/TRBV3-2
j_gene: TRBJ2-7
abundance: .
len: 13

CDR3aa: CASSFSSGQGRVTQYF
CDR3nt: TGCGCCAGCAGCTTCTCTTCCGGACAGGGACGGGTCACGCAGTATTTT
d_gene: TRBD1
v_gene: TRBV5-1
j_gene: TRBJ2-3
abundance: .
len: 16

CDR3aa: CSADTGTNYGYTF
CDR3nt: TGCAGCGCAGACACGGGGACAAACTATGGCTACACCTTC
d_gene: .
v_gene: TRBV29-1
j_gene: TRBJ1-2
abundance: .
len: 13

CDR3aa: CASRGQPNTGELFF
CDR3nt: TGTGCCAGCCGGGGACAGCCCAACACCGGGGAGCTGTTTTTT
d_gene: TRBD1
v_gene: TRBV6-4
j_gene: TRBJ2-2
abundance: .
len: 14

CDR3aa: CASSSTSYTEAFF
CDR3nt: TGTGCCAGCAGCTCCACCAGTTACACTGAAGCTTTCTTT
d_gene: .
v_gene: TRBV7-3
j_gene: TRBJ1-1
abundance: few
len: 13

CDR3aa: CASSRQEDYGYTF
CDR3nt: TGCGCCAGCAGCAGACAGGAGGACTATGGCTACACCTTC
d_gene: .
v_gene: TRBV5-1
j_gene: TRBJ1-2
abundance: .
len: 13

CDR3aa: CASSQDLVGTGFYNEQFF
CDR3nt: TGTGCCAGCAGCCAAGATCTTGTTGGGACAGGTTTTTACAATGAGCAGTTCTTC
d_gene: TRBD1
v_gene: TRBV4-2
j_gene: TRBJ2-1
abundance: .
len: 18

CDR3aa: CASSYRTGMYEQYF
CDR3nt: TGTGCCAGCAGTTACAGGACAGGGATGTACGAGCAGTACTTC
d_gene: TRBD1
v_gene: TRBV6-6
j_gene: TRBJ2-7
abundance: once
len: 14